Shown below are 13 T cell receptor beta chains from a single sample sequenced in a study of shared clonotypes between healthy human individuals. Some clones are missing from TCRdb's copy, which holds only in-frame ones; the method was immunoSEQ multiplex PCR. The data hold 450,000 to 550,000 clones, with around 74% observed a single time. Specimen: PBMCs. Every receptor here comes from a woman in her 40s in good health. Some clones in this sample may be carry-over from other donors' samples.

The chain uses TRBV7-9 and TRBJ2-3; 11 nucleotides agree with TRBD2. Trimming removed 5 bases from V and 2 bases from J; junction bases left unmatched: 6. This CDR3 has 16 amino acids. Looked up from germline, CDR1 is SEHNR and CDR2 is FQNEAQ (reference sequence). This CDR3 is CASSDGTSGNTDTQYF. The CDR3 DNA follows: TGTGCCAGCAGCGATGGGACTAGCGGAAACACAGATACGCAGTATTTT.

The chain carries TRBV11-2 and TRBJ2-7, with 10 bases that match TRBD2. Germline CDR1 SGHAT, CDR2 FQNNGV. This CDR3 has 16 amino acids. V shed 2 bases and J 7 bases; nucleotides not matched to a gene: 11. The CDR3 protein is CASSLNVGLAGVEQYF. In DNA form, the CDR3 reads TGTGCCAGCAGCTTAAATGTCGGGCTAGCGGGAGTAGAGCAGTACTTC.

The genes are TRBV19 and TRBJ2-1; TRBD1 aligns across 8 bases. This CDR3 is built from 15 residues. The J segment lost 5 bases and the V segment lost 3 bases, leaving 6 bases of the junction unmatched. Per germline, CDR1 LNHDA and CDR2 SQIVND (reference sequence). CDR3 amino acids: CASSIAGQDNNEQFF. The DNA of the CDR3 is TGTGCCAGTAGTATCGCGGGACAGGATAACAATGAGCAGTTCTTC.

The CDR3 loop reads CSASPHEAQHF. CDR3 DNA: TGCAGTGCTTCCCCCCATGAGGCCCAGCATTTT. The chain employs TRBV20-1 and TRBJ1-5; D is unclear. Per the germline V gene, CDR1 is DFQATT and CDR2 is SNEGSKA (reference sequence). CDR3 length equals 11 residues. V gave up 5 bases and J gave up 11 bases, with 13 bases separating them.

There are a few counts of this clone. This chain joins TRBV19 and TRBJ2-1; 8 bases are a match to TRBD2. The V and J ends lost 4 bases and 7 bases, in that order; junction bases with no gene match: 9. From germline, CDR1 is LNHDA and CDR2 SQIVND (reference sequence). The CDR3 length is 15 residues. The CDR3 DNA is TGTGCCAGTAGTACCTCCCGCGGGGGGCTGAATGAGCAGTTCTTC. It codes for CASSTSRGGLNEQFF.

The CDR3 DNA follows: TGTGCCAGCAGTTTCTTTGGCACAGATACGCAGTATTTT. It codes for CASSFFGTDTQYF. This chain uses TRBV28 with TRBJ2-3; no clear D. V was cut by 3 bases and J by 1 base, with 5 bases left in between. Germline CDR1 MDHEN, CDR2 SYDVKM. The CDR3 length is 13 residues.

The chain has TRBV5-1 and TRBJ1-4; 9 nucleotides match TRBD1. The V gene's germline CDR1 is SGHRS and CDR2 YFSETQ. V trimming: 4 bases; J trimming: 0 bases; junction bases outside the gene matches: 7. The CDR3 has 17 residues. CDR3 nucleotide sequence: TGCGCCAGCAGCATCGACAGGGGGTTCACAACTAATGAAAAACTGTTTTTT. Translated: CASSIDRGFTTNEKLFF.

CDR3 residues: CSVQLADNTDTQYF. CDR3 sequence (DNA): TGCAGCGTACAATTAGCGGACAACACAGATACGCAGTATTTT. This rearrangement joins TRBV29-1 to TRBJ2-3; possibly TRBD2 for D (6 bases). Germline lookup yields CDR1 SQVTM and CDR2 ANQGSEA. V was cut by 6 bases and J by 2 bases, with 15 bases left in between. The CDR3 has 14 amino acids.

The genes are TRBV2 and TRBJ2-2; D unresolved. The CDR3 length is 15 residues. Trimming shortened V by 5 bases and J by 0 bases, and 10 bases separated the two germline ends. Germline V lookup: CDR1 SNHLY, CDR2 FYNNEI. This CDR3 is CASSSSRANTGELFF. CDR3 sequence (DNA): TGTGCCAGCAGTAGTAGCCGCGCGAACACCGGGGAGCTGTTTTTT. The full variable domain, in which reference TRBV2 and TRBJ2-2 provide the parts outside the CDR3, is EPEVTQTPSHQVTQMGQEVILRCVPISNHLYFYWYRQILGQKVEFLVSFYNNEISEKSEIFDDQFSVERPDGSNFTLKIRSTKLEDSAMYFCASSSSRANTGELFFGEGSRLTVL.

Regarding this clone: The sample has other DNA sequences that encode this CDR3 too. The CDR3 loop reads CASSQDGRTSTDTQYF. The CDR3 DNA is TGCGCCAGCAGCCAAGACGGCAGAACTAGCACAGATACGCAGTATTTT. The chain couples TRBV4-1 to TRBJ2-3; D is unclear. The V end lost 0 bases, the J end lost 0 bases, and 10 bases lay between the germline ends. From germline, CDR1 is MGHRA and CDR2 YSYEKL. CDR3 length: 16 amino acids.

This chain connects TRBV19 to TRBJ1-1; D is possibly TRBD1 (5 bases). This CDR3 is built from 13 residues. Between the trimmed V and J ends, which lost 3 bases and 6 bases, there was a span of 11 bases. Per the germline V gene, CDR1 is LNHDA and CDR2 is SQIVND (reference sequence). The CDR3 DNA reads TGTGCCAGTAGTATTACCGAGGGACCTGAAGCTTTCTTT. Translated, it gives CASSITEGPEAFF.

In DNA form, the CDR3 reads TGTGCCAGCAGCTTGCCACTAGCGGGAGCCAAAAACATTCAGTACTTC. It specifies CASSLPLAGAKNIQYF. The chain has TRBV5-4 and TRBJ2-4; 9 bases align to TRBD2. V lost 1 base to trimming and J lost 0 bases; unmatched junction nucleotides: 2. The CDR3 has 16 residues. In germline, CDR1 is SGHNT, CDR2 YYREEE (reference sequence).

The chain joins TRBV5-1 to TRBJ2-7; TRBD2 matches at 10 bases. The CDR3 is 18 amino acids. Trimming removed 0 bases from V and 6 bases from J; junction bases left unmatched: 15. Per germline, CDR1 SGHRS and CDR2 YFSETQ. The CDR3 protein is CASSLGASGSPLGSEQYF. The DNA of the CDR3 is TGCGCCAGCAGCTTGGGCGCTAGCGGGAGCCCTTTGGGGTCCGAGCAGTACTTC.